The T cell receptor beta chain described here comes from a study of blood T cell repertoires in COVID-19. In the study overall: Acute-phase and convalescent COVID-19 samples originated in the United States, Italy and Spain. Sources were T cells, B-cell-depleted T cells, or PBMCs; the material itself was cDNA or gDNA.

Original methodology: Amplification from reference gene primers served as the basis for estimated nucleated cell counts. Measured with immunoSEQ multiplex PCR; TCRdb has only the in-frame clones, and not every one. From that table come the V and J calls and clone size; the DNA was used to work out D and trimming. The sample includes about 42,000 clones, roughly 84% of them seen just once. Trimming removed 4 bases from V and 1 base from J; junction bases left unmatched: 9. The germline CDR1 and CDR2 sequences are LGHDT and YNNKEL (reference sequence). The CDR3 has 16 residues. The V gene is TRBV3-1 (or the pseudogene TRBV3-2), the J gene TRBJ2-5, with TRBD2 identical over 7 bases. The clonotype originates from a human donor in a cohort sampled during active COVID-19. Sequencing was done on a sample of peripheral blood. CDR3 bases: TGTGCCAGCAGCCTTCGCGGGGGTGGTAGCCAAGAGACCCAGTACTTC. Translation: CASSLRGGGSQETQYF.